Detailed here is one TCR beta chain. This sample was included in a study of T cells after somatic rescue of genetic block. TCRdb keeps only in-frame clones here, not all; method: immunoSEQ multiplex PCR. The profile covers tens of thousands of clones, with 92% appearing a single time and approximately 3% taken by the ten largest. The TCR comes from a man aged 35 to 55. Source material: peripheral blood mononuclear cells (PBMCs).

The CDR3 DNA sequence: TGCGCCAGCAGCTTGGCCACGGGAGTAACAGATACGCAGTATTTT. Translating gives CASSLATGVTDTQYF. This chain joins TRBV5-1 and TRBJ2-3, with TRBD2 as a possible D gene (6 bases). CDR1 SGHRS and CDR2 YFSETQ come from the germline V gene. This CDR3 contains 15 residues. V shed 0 bases and J shed 3 bases, with 11 bases lying between them.